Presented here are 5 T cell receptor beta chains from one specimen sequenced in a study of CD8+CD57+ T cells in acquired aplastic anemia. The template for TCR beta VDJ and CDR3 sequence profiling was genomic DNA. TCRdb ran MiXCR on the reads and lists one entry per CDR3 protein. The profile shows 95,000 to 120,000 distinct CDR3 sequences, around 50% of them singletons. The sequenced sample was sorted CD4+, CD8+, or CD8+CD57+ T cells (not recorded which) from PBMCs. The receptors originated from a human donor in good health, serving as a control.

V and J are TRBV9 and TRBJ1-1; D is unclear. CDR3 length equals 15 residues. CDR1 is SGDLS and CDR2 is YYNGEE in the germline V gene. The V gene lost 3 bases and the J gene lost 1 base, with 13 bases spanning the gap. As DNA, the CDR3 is TGTGCCAGCAGCGCCGACTCTTACAAGAACACTGAAGCTTTCTTT. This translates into CASSADSYKNTEAFF. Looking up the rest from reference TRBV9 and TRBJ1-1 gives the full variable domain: DSGVTQTPKHLITATGQRVTLRCSPRSGDLSVYWYQQSLDQGLQFLIQYYNGEERAKGNILERFSAQQFPDLHSELNLSSLELGDSALYFCASSADSYKNTEAFFGQGTRLTVV.

CDR3 loop: CASMGQGNQPQHF. The CDR3 DNA is TGTGCCAGTATGGGACAGGGGAATCAGCCCCAGCATTTT. The gene calls are TRBV19 and TRBJ1-5; 10 positions agree with TRBD1. The V gene's germline CDR1 is LNHDA and CDR2 SQIVND (reference sequence). The CDR3 runs 13 residues. After removal of 7 bases from V and 4 bases from J, the junction contained 1 base not matched to a gene.

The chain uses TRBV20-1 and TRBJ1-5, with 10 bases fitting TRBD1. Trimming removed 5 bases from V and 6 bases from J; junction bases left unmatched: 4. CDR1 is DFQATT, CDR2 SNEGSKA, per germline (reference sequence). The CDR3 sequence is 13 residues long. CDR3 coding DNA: TGCAGTGCTGGGGACAGGGGACGTCAGCCCCAGCATTTT. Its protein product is CSAGDRGRQPQHF.

CDR3 DNA sequence: TGTGCCACCAGCAGAGGGACAGAGCCCTACGAGCAGTACTTC. Translated: CATSRGTEPYEQYF. The rearrangement joins TRBV15 to TRBJ2-7; maybe TRBD1 (6 bases). This CDR3 region has 14 residues. Germline V lookup: CDR1 LNHNV, CDR2 YYDKDF (reference sequence). V was shortened by 1 base and J by 2 bases, with 9 bases between the two germline ends.

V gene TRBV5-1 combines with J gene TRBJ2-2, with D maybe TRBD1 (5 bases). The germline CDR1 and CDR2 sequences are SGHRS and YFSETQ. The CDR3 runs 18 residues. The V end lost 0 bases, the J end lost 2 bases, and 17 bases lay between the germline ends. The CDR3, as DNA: TGCGCCAGCAGCTTGGAACCTGGCTGGGGCAGAAACACCGGGGAGCTGTTTTTT. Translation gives CASSLEPGWGRNTGELFF.